The 26 T cell receptor beta chains below all came from one sample that was sequenced in a study of OX40 agonist ivuxolimab in advanced cancers. Sequencing used immunoSEQ multiplex PCR; TCRdb keeps in-frame clones, though not all of them. This sample has tens of thousands of clones; roughly 86% occur once, and the top ten carry more than 3%. The sequencing used CD4+ or CD8+ T cells sorted from blood, collected in a trial of the OX40 agonist ivuxolimab. These receptors were collected from an adult with an advanced solid tumor such as melanoma, head and neck, liver or kidney cancer.

The chain uses TRBV7-2 and TRBJ1-2; 9 bases align to TRBD1. V lost 1 base to trimming and J lost 6 bases; unmatched junction nucleotides: 3. The germline V gene encodes CDR1 SGHTA and CDR2 FQGNSA. This CDR3 has 14 residues. The CDR3 DNA is TGTGCCAGCAGCTTAGACAGGGGGCTCCATGGCTACACCTTC. Protein product: CASSLDRGLHGYTF.

The V call is TRBV7-8, the J call TRBJ1-2; the D is unclear. This CDR3 has 14 amino acids. V lost 5 bases, J lost 8 bases, and 18 bases lay in between. Germline V gene sequence: CDR1 SGHVS, CDR2 FQNEAQ. The chain's CDR3 is CASSVSPGGPGYTF. The CDR3 DNA sequence: TGTGCCAGCAGCGTGTCCCCTGGCGGGCCCGGCTACACCTTC.

J is TRBJ1-6 and V is TRBV4-2; weak D call: TRBD1 (6 bases). Germline CDR1 and CDR2: LGHNA and YNFKEQ. The CDR3 runs to 18 residues. V was pared by 2 bases and J by 2 bases, with 16 bases between. CDR3 loop: CASSQPSHRGAYNSPLHF. The CDR3 DNA is TGTGCCAGCAGCCAACCTTCCCATAGGGGGGCCTATAATTCACCCCTCCACTTT.

This clone was picked up one time. The rearrangement links TRBV19 to TRBJ2-2, with D possibly matching TRBD1 (5 bases). Germline assignment: CDR1 LNHDA and CDR2 SQIVND (reference sequence). Deletions cut 2 bases from V and 1 base from J, with 5 bases between. CDR3 length: 14 residues. CDR3 DNA: TGTGCCAGTAGTATACAGGGGAACACCGGGGAGCTGTTTTTT. This gives the protein CASSIQGNTGELFF.

V gene TRBV5-4 combines with J gene TRBJ2-6; perhaps TRBD1 as D (5 bases). Germline loops: CDR1 SGHNT, CDR2 YYREEE (reference sequence). V gave up 0 bases and J gave up 2 bases, with 6 bases separating them. The CDR3 has 15 amino acids. The DNA of the CDR3 is TGTGCCAGCAGCTTGGCCAGGGCTGGGGCCAACGTCCTGACTTTC. Translation: CASSLARAGANVLTF.

The chain links TRBV4-1 to TRBJ1-2; D remains unclear. Germline-derived CDR1 and CDR2 are MGHRA and YSYEKL. Trimming pared 1 base from V and 7 bases from J, leaving 10 bases between. The CDR3 spans 13 residues. The CDR3 sequence is CASSQGATVGYTF. CDR3 nucleotide sequence: TGCGCCAGCAGCCAAGGTGCAACGGTTGGCTACACCTTC.

CDR3 coding DNA: TGTGCCAGTCTCAAGACGGGAATTTTTAATCAGCCCCAGCATTTT. Translating gives CASLKTGIFNQPQHF. The rearrangement uses TRBV19 and TRBJ1-5; D uncertain. V was shortened by 8 bases and J by 4 bases, with 18 bases between the two germline ends. Germline values: CDR1 LNHDA, CDR2 SQIVND (reference sequence). This CDR3 has 15 residues.

The gene calls are TRBV29-1 and TRBJ1-2, with a possible D match to TRBD1 (5 bases). The CDR3 contains 14 residues. The germline gives CDR1 SQVTM, CDR2 ANQGSEA. Trimming cost V 8 bases and J 0 bases, with 16 bases left between them. CDR3 bases: TGCAGCACCAGAAGCGGGGCACCTAACTATGGCTACACCTTC. It specifies CSTRSGAPNYGYTF.

This clone was counted a few times. V is TRBV5-6 and J is TRBJ1-1; 7 bases are shared with TRBD1. Germline V gene data show CDR1 as SGHDT and CDR2 as YYEEEE. The trim removed 4 bases at V and 11 bases at J, leaving 14 bases unmatched. The CDR3 loop spans 14 amino acids. The CDR3, as DNA: TGTGCCAGCAGCACCCTGACAGGGACGGGGGGGGCTTTCTTT. It yields the protein CASSTLTGTGGAFF.

The chain uses TRBV5-1 and TRBJ2-3; D remains unclear. This CDR3 comprises 11 residues. V lost 3 bases to trimming and J lost 2 bases, with 1 base between them. Germline V gives CDR1 SGHRS, CDR2 YFSETQ. The CDR3 bases are TGCGCCAGCAGCTCCACAGATACGCAGTATTTT. Its translation: CASSSTDTQYF.

The chain is built from TRBV4-1 and TRBJ2-3; unclear D gene. CDR1 MGHRA and CDR2 YSYEKL come from the germline V gene. The CDR3 is 14 residues long. Trimming stripped 0 bases from V and 2 bases from J, with 6 bases between. The CDR3: CASSQDSHTDTQYF. The CDR3 nucleotides read TGCGCCAGCAGCCAAGATAGCCACACAGATACGCAGTATTTT.

The chain uses TRBV6-6 and TRBJ2-7; 7 nucleotides match TRBD1. Germline CDR1 is MNHNY and CDR2 is SVGAGI (reference sequence). The CDR3 is 13 residues long. J gave up 1 base and V 8 bases, and 5 bases lay outside the gene matches. The CDR3 nucleotides are TGTGCCAGCCAACCGGGACAGTCCTACGAGCAGTACTTC. This sequence encodes CASQPGQSYEQYF.

This clone was seen a single time. This chain uses TRBV5-1 with TRBJ1-1; 10 positions agree with TRBD1. Looked up from germline, CDR1 is SGHRS and CDR2 is YFSETQ. The CDR3 spans 14 residues. V lost 4 bases, J lost 5 bases, and 5 bases stayed unmatched. CDR3 in DNA: TGCGCCAGCAGCCTAGGACAGGGGGTTACTGAAGCTTTCTTT. It is translated as CASSLGQGVTEAFF.

The gene calls are TRBV11-2 and TRBJ1-6; D is ambiguous. Germline CDR1 and CDR2: SGHAT and FQNNGV. The CDR3 is made up of 12 amino acids. With 5 bases removed from V and 10 bases from J, the gap between germline ends came to 9 bases. The chain's CDR3 is CASSALISPLHF. The CDR3 DNA is TGTGCCAGCAGCGCCCTAATATCACCCCTCCACTTT. The full variable domain, its missing parts supplied by reference TRBV11-2 and TRBJ1-6, is EAGVAQSPRYKIIEKRQSVAFWCNPISGHATLYWYQQILGQGPKLLIQFQNNGVVDDSQLPKDRFSAERLKGVDSTLKIQPAKLEDSAVYLCASSALISPLHFGNGTRLTVT.

This rearrangement joins TRBV30 to TRBJ1-5; a possible D gene is TRBD1 (6 bases). Trimming cost V 2 bases and J 5 bases, with 7 bases left between them. The CDR3 loop spans 12 amino acids. CDR1 and CDR2 (germline): GTSNPN, SVGIG (reference sequence). CDR3 protein: CAWSSGDQPQHF. The CDR3 DNA reads TGTGCCTGGAGTTCAGGGGATCAGCCCCAGCATTTT.

The J gene is TRBJ1-1, the V gene TRBV6-1, with unresolved D. CDR3 size: 13 residues. Germline V gene lookup returns CDR1 MNHNS and CDR2 SASEGT. Between the trimmed V and J ends, which lost 2 bases and 10 bases, there was a span of 14 bases. CDR3 amino acids: CASSELLQSLAFF. CDR3 nucleotides: TGTGCCAGCAGTGAATTGTTGCAGTCTCTAGCTTTCTTT.

Comment on this clone: The junction shows a germline mismatch at one end, possibly a read error. The CDR3 loop is CASSMFTSYGYTF. Here the CDR3 DNA reads TGTGCCAGCAGTATGTTCACTTCCTATGGCTACACCTTC. The chain carries TRBV19 and TRBJ1-2; no reliable D call. In germline, CDR1 is LNHDA, CDR2 SQIVND (reference sequence). The CDR3 is made up of 13 amino acids.

The chain recombines TRBV6-6 with TRBJ2-7, with D tentatively TRBD2 (5 bases). From germline, CDR1 is MNHNY and CDR2 SVGAGI (reference sequence). The CDR3 spans 12 residues. The V end was cut by 6 bases, the J end by 7 bases, with 13 bases between. The CDR3 DNA follows: TGTGCCAGCAGCTCTACCGGGAATGAGCAGTACTTC. Its translation is CASSSTGNEQYF.

This chain links TRBV6-6 with TRBJ1-5; the D gene is possibly TRBD1 (5 bases). The germline V gene has CDR1 MNHNY and CDR2 SVGAGI (reference sequence). The CDR3 consists of 14 residues. Trimming pared 6 bases from V and 4 bases from J, leaving 13 bases between. This chain's CDR3 is CASSPGTANQPQHF. The CDR3 nucleotides are TGTGCCAGCAGCCCTGGGACCGCAAATCAGCCCCAGCATTTT.

The chain links TRBV11-3 to TRBJ1-3; D unresolved. This CDR3 spans 13 amino acids. The V gene's germline CDR1 is SGHNT and CDR2 YENEEA. The V end was cut by 4 bases, the J end by 1 base, with 5 bases between. CDR3 sequence reads: CASSSESGNTIYF. CDR3 in DNA: TGTGCCAGCAGCTCCGAATCTGGAAACACCATATATTTT.

The rearrangement uses TRBV5-8 and TRBJ1-1, with unresolved D. CDR1 SGHTS and CDR2 YDEGEE come from the germline V gene. The ends were cut back, 6 bases at V and 11 bases at J, with 5 bases in the middle. CDR3 length equals 8 residues. The CDR3 protein is CASMEAFF. CDR3 bases: TGTGCCAGCATGGAGGCTTTCTTT.

CDR3 sequence (DNA): TGTGCCAGCAGTCCCCTGGGCTCTGGGGCCAACGTCCTGACTTTC. Its protein product is CASSPLGSGANVLTF. The chain links TRBV6-5 to TRBJ2-6; D is unresolved. The V and J ends lost 5 bases and 0 bases respectively, with 8 bases between them. Germline V gene lookup returns CDR1 MNHEY and CDR2 SVGAGI. This CDR3 comprises 15 residues.

This clone was observed a single time. The rearrangement links TRBV6-5 to TRBJ2-1; D possibly corresponds to TRBD2 (5 bases). Germline values: CDR1 MNHEY, CDR2 SVGAGI. Trimming stripped 0 bases from V and 10 bases from J, with 19 bases between. CDR3 length: 16 amino acids. DNA of the CDR3: TGTGCCAGCAGTTACTCGATGGTAGGAGGTCTGGAAGAGCAGTTCTTC. It codes for CASSYSMVGGLEEQFF.

The chain has TRBV6-5 and TRBJ1-1; D might be TRBD1 (5 bases). The germline V gene encodes CDR1 MNHEY and CDR2 SVGAGI. V was pared by 6 bases and J by 4 bases, with 6 bases between. The CDR3 has 11 amino acids. The CDR3 sequence is CASRRGTEAFF. The CDR3 bases are TGTGCCAGCAGAAGGGGCACTGAAGCTTTCTTT.

The chain carries TRBV7-2 and TRBJ1-1; TRBD1 matches 7 bases. V dropped 5 bases and J dropped 0; count of bases not matched to a gene: 6. The CDR3 runs 15 residues. Per germline, CDR1 SGHTA and CDR2 FQGNSA. CDR3 in DNA: TGTGCCAGCAGCGGACGACAGGGTTTGAACACTGAAGCTTTCTTT. The encoded protein is CASSGRQGLNTEAFF.

The rearrangement uses TRBV7-2 and TRBJ2-1; 10 bases are a match to TRBD2. Germline CDR1 and CDR2: SGHTA and FQGNSA. Trimming took 4 bases from V and 6 from J; bases not matched to a gene: 9. The CDR3 spans 16 residues. CDR3 sequence (DNA): TGTGCCAGCAGCTCAACTAGCGGGGTGGGTTTCAATGAGCAGTTCTTC. Translated, it gives CASSSTSGVGFNEQFF.